This T cell receptor beta chain was observed in a study of PD-L1 blockade in urothelial cancer. Study at large: About 90% of the 29 patients comprised males who had bladder-origin urothelial cancer. Blood underwent analysis 3 weeks (second dose) and 6 weeks after treatment began. Study-wide results and limits: Better survival was predicted when blood TCR clonality before treatment fell below the median.

A word on this clone: Its antigen remains unknown.

Patient sample counts ranged from 1 to 8, pretreatment and on-treatment. V lost 1 base to trimming and J lost 3 bases, with 10 bases between them. The CDR3 loop spans 14 amino acids. Germline CDR1 and CDR2: MNHEY and SMNVEV (reference sequence). Profiled with immunoSEQ multiplex PCR; TCRdb holds only in-frame clones, not every one. The repertoire holds about 51,000 clones, with 70% to 90% as singletons. This clonotype was sampled from a man in his 60s with urothelial cancer. The source was PBMCs, collected around atezolizumab (anti-PD-L1) treatment. The V and J genes are TRBV27 and TRBJ2-7; D may be TRBD2 (5 bases). In DNA form, the CDR3 reads TGTGCCAGCAGTTTATGGTCGACTAACTACGAGCAGTACTTC. Its translation is CASSLWSTNYEQYF.